A selection of T cell receptor beta chains follows, all from one sample in a study of radiation and T cells in renal cell carcinoma. Here immunoSEQ multiplex PCR was the method, and the copy in TCRdb shows in-frame clones only, minus some. The sample yields 45,000 to 65,000 clones, 60% to 85% seen once. The sample here was blood, taken from a patient whose treatment included radiotherapy and nephrectomy. The receptors shown here come from a man aged 55 to 69 with renal cell carcinoma. CDR3s include the opening cysteine and the closing phenylalanine or tryptophan. The order of the fields is V gene, J gene, CDR3 protein.

>TRBV6-4|TRBJ1-3
CASSDSNSPGSGNTIYF
>TRBV11-2|TRBJ2-3
CASSRGLAADTQYF
>TRBV7-9|TRBJ2-7
CASSLSETYEQYF
>TRBV10-1|TRBJ2-2
CASSPGGTGELFF
>TRBV19|TRBJ1-2
CASSIPSPWGPPGGYTF
>TRBV21-1|TRBJ2-3
CARGASGTSTDTQYF
>TRBV30|TRBJ2-2
CASRTTHTGELFF
>TRBV2|TRBJ2-1
CASSVGHGEQFF
>TRBV7-2|TRBJ2-7
CASSLAKRQGSYEQYF
>TRBV5-6|TRBJ2-7
CASSLSSGGPSSYEQYF
>TRBV14|TRBJ1-1
CASSQRTGANTEAFF
>TRBV9|TRBJ1-1
CASSVGSLNTEAFF
>TRBV20-1|TRBJ1-1
CSAGDSPKAFF
>TRBV11-3|TRBJ1-1
CASSDRGSPEAFF
>TRBV9|TRBJ1-3
CASSGEGLFGGNTIYF
>TRBV4-3|TRBJ1-5
CASSPTGRLNQPQHF
>TRBV5-1|TRBJ1-1
CASSLDIFGTEAFF